The rows below give T cell receptor beta chains drawn from one sample of a study of cytomegalovirus exposure and HLA in healthy donors. Some clones are missing from TCRdb's copy, which holds only in-frame ones; the method was immunoSEQ multiplex PCR. The data hold 150,000 to 200,000 clones, with 84% observed a single time. Material: PBMCs. The receptors originated from a man younger than 30 in good health and CMV-seropositive. Each CDR3 is given with its conserved first and last residue. A D gene is named only where the DNA matches it firmly. The size of a clone is reported for some rows only, either as once, few or many, or as a class for expanded clones.

J gene: TRBJ2-3
D gene: TRBD2
clone size: .
V gene: TRBV2
CDR3 protein: CASTHEGLADTQYF
CDR3 DNA: TGTGCCAGCACCCACGAGGGACTAGCCGATACGCAGTATTTT

J gene: TRBJ2-3
D gene: TRBD2
clone size: .
V gene: TRBV9
CDR3 protein: CASSVGTRISDTQYF
CDR3 DNA: TGTGCCAGCAGCGTAGGGACTAGAATTTCGGATACGCAGTATTTT

J gene: TRBJ2-7
D gene: TRBD1
clone size: .
V gene: TRBV7-9
CDR3 protein: CASSLGTGSGGQYF
CDR3 DNA: TGTGCCAGCAGCTTAGGGACAGGATCTGGCGGGCAGTACTTC

J gene: TRBJ2-3
D gene: TRBD2
clone size: .
V gene: TRBV4-2
CDR3 protein: CASSQDGMSEREGRGDTQYF
CDR3 DNA: TGTGCCAGCAGCCAAGATGGAATGAGCGAGCGGGAGGGCCGAGGAGATACGCAGTATTTT

J gene: TRBJ2-5
D gene: .
clone size: .
V gene: TRBV27
CDR3 protein: CASSLWASETQYF
CDR3 DNA: TGTGCCAGCAGTTTATGGGCTTCCGAGACCCAGTACTTC

J gene: TRBJ2-1
D gene: .
clone size: few
V gene: TRBV13
CDR3 protein: CASSPRGGNEQFF
CDR3 DNA: TGTGCCAGCAGCCCAAGGGGAGGCAATGAGCAGTTCTTC

J gene: TRBJ2-1
D gene: TRBD2
clone size: .
V gene: TRBV28
CDR3 protein: CASRGWTSGSNEQFF
CDR3 DNA: TGTGCCAGCAGGGGCTGGACTAGCGGGAGTAATGAGCAGTTCTTC

J gene: TRBJ2-1
D gene: TRBD1
clone size: .
V gene: TRBV5-6
CDR3 protein: CASSGTGFDEQFF
CDR3 DNA: TGTGCCAGCAGCGGGACAGGGTTCGATGAGCAGTTCTTC

J gene: TRBJ1-1
D gene: .
clone size: .
V gene: TRBV5-1
CDR3 protein: CASSLGRGGSTEAFF
CDR3 DNA: TGCGCCAGCAGCTTGGGTAGGGGGGGGAGCACTGAAGCTTTCTTT

J gene: TRBJ1-1
D gene: TRBD1
clone size: .
V gene: TRBV30
CDR3 protein: CAGSTGKGTEAFF
CDR3 DNA: TGTGCCGGCTCGACAGGGAAAGGGACTGAAGCTTTCTTT

J gene: TRBJ2-5
D gene: TRBD1
clone size: .
V gene: TRBV9
CDR3 protein: CASSAAGLGTGQETQYF
CDR3 DNA: TGTGCCAGCAGCGCAGCGGGCCTAGGGACAGGGCAAGAGACCCAGTACTTC

J gene: TRBJ2-3
D gene: TRBD2
clone size: .
V gene: TRBV27
CDR3 protein: CASSRLLAGGVIGTDTQYF
CDR3 DNA: TGTGCCAGCAGTCGATTACTAGCGGGAGGGGTAATTGGCACAGATACGCAGTATTTT

J gene: TRBJ1-4
D gene: TRBD1
clone size: .
V gene: TRBV9
CDR3 protein: CASSGDRGAEKLFF
CDR3 DNA: TGTGCCAGCAGCGGGGACAGGGGTGCTGAAAAACTGTTTTTT

J gene: TRBJ2-1
D gene: .
clone size: many
V gene: TRBV30
CDR3 protein: CAWRQGSYNEQFF
CDR3 DNA: TGTGCCTGGAGGCAGGGAAGTTACAATGAGCAGTTCTTC

J gene: TRBJ2-3
D gene: TRBD2
clone size: .
V gene: TRBV6-5
CDR3 protein: CASSWRLAGVTDTQYF
CDR3 DNA: TGTGCCAGCAGTTGGCGACTAGCGGGAGTTACAGATACGCAGTATTTT

J gene: TRBJ2-5
D gene: TRBD1
clone size: few
V gene: TRBV27
CDR3 protein: CASSVTGTAQETQYF
CDR3 DNA: TGTGCCAGCAGTGTTACCGGGACAGCTCAAGAGACCCAGTACTTC

J gene: TRBJ2-1
D gene: .
clone size: .
V gene: TRBV30
CDR3 protein: CAWGRSRGQFF
CDR3 DNA: TGTGCCTGGGGGAGGAGCCGCGGGCAGTTCTTC

J gene: TRBJ1-1
D gene: .
clone size: .
V gene: TRBV19
CDR3 protein: CASSHRGGAANTEAFF
CDR3 DNA: TGTGCCAGTAGTCACCGAGGGGGGGCGGCGAACACTGAAGCTTTCTTT

J gene: TRBJ1-1
D gene: .
clone size: .
V gene: TRBV29-1
CDR3 protein: CSGGGGRGTEAFF
CDR3 DNA: TGCAGCGGAGGGGGGGGCCGAGGGACTGAAGCTTTCTTT

J gene: TRBJ1-4
D gene: .
clone size: .
V gene: TRBV7-2
CDR3 protein: CASSQRGDRTDEKLFF
CDR3 DNA: TGTGCCAGCAGCCAAAGAGGTGATAGGACAGATGAAAAACTGTTTTTT

J gene: TRBJ2-1
D gene: TRBD2
clone size: .
V gene: TRBV27
CDR3 protein: CASSTKRREVTYNEQFF
CDR3 DNA: TGTGCCAGCAGTACCAAGCGTCGGGAGGTCACCTACAATGAGCAGTTCTTC

J gene: TRBJ2-7
D gene: TRBD2
clone size: few
V gene: TRBV5-6
CDR3 protein: CASSLGGLAGGRYEQYF
CDR3 DNA: TGTGCCAGCAGCTTAGGGGGACTAGCGGGAGGGCGCTACGAGCAGTACTTC

J gene: TRBJ1-2
D gene: .
clone size: .
V gene: TRBV28
CDR3 protein: CASESGRGVYGYTF
CDR3 DNA: TGTGCCAGCGAATCGGGCAGGGGCGTCTATGGCTACACCTTC

J gene: TRBJ2-3
D gene: .
clone size: .
V gene: TRBV9
CDR3 protein: CASSVGQLVDTQYF
CDR3 DNA: TGTGCCAGCAGCGTAGGGCAGCTAGTGGATACGCAGTATTTT

J gene: TRBJ1-3
D gene: .
clone size: .
V gene: TRBV30
CDR3 protein: CAWSVHRATSGNTIYF
CDR3 DNA: TGTGCCTGGAGTGTACACAGGGCGACTTCTGGAAACACCATATATTTT

J gene: TRBJ2-1
D gene: TRBD2
clone size: .
V gene: TRBV10-1
CDR3 protein: CASSERAGGQNEQFF
CDR3 DNA: TGCGCCAGCAGTGAGAGGGCGGGAGGGCAGAATGAGCAGTTCTTC

J gene: TRBJ2-7
D gene: TRBD2
clone size: .
V gene: TRBV27
CDR3 protein: CASSSPGLAASYEQYF
CDR3 DNA: TGTGCCAGCAGTTCCCCAGGACTAGCGGCCTCCTACGAGCAGTACTTC

J gene: TRBJ2-7
D gene: TRBD2
clone size: .
V gene: TRBV7-9
CDR3 protein: CASSLAPSGYEQYF
CDR3 DNA: TGTGCCAGCAGCTTAGCGCCTAGCGGTTACGAGCAGTACTTC

J gene: TRBJ2-5
D gene: TRBD2
clone size: .
V gene: TRBV9
CDR3 protein: CASSVSGGPETQYF
CDR3 DNA: TGTGCCAGCAGCGTGTCGGGAGGGCCAGAGACCCAGTACTTC

J gene: TRBJ1-1
D gene: .
clone size: .
V gene: TRBV6-1
CDR3 protein: CASSEVGRPFF
CDR3 DNA: TGTGCCAGCAGTGAAGTGGGGCGACCTTTCTTT

J gene: TRBJ2-5
D gene: TRBD2
clone size: .
V gene: TRBV28
CDR3 protein: CASSFVVGREGPQETQYF
CDR3 DNA: TGTGCCAGCAGTTTTGTGGTGGGGAGGGAGGGGCCCCAAGAGACCCAGTACTTC

J gene: TRBJ2-7
D gene: TRBD1
clone size: .
V gene: TRBV7-3
CDR3 protein: CASSLGGQGYEQYF
CDR3 DNA: TGTGCCAGCAGCCTCGGGGGACAGGGATACGAGCAGTACTTC

J gene: TRBJ2-6
D gene: TRBD2
clone size: .
V gene: TRBV7-3
CDR3 protein: CASSPPTSGTSGANVLTF
CDR3 DNA: TGTGCCAGCAGCCCTCCGACTAGCGGTACCTCTGGGGCCAACGTCCTGACTTTC

J gene: TRBJ2-7
D gene: .
clone size: .
V gene: TRBV30
CDR3 protein: CAWSVLNEQYF
CDR3 DNA: TGTGCCTGGAGTGTACTTAACGAGCAGTACTTC

J gene: TRBJ2-7
D gene: .
clone size: .
V gene: TRBV6-4
CDR3 protein: CASSDSVKPTREQYF
CDR3 DNA: TGTGCCAGCAGTGACTCGGTCAAGCCCACTCGGGAGCAGTACTTC

J gene: TRBJ1-5
D gene: .
clone size: .
V gene: TRBV28
CDR3 protein: CASSRHSRAQHF
CDR3 DNA: TGTGCCAGCAGTCGACACAGCAGGGCCCAGCATTTT

J gene: TRBJ1-2
D gene: .
clone size: .
V gene: TRBV28
CDR3 protein: CASSFGGKSPGYGYTF
CDR3 DNA: TGTGCCAGCAGTTTTGGAGGGAAAAGTCCCGGATATGGCTACACCTTC

J gene: TRBJ1-1
D gene: TRBD1
clone size: .
V gene: TRBV20-1
CDR3 protein: CSAGPGQKAFF
CDR3 DNA: TGCAGTGCCGGCCCGGGACAGAAAGCTTTCTTT

J gene: TRBJ1-2
D gene: .
clone size: .
V gene: TRBV5-4
CDR3 protein: CASSRWGGGYTF
CDR3 DNA: TGTGCCAGCAGCCGTTGGGGAGGCGGCTACACCTTC

J gene: TRBJ2-7
D gene: TRBD1
clone size: .
V gene: TRBV5-1
CDR3 protein: CASSLAGTAYEQYF
CDR3 DNA: TGCGCCAGCAGCTTGGCCGGGACAGCCTACGAGCAGTACTTC

J gene: TRBJ2-5
D gene: TRBD1
clone size: .
V gene: TRBV2
CDR3 protein: CAGTGRETQYF
CDR3 DNA: TGTGCTGGGACAGGGCGAGAGACCCAGTACTTC

J gene: TRBJ2-7
D gene: .
clone size: .
V gene: TRBV7-2
CDR3 protein: CASSFPTYEQYF
CDR3 DNA: TGTGCCAGCAGCTTCCCCACCTACGAGCAGTACTTC